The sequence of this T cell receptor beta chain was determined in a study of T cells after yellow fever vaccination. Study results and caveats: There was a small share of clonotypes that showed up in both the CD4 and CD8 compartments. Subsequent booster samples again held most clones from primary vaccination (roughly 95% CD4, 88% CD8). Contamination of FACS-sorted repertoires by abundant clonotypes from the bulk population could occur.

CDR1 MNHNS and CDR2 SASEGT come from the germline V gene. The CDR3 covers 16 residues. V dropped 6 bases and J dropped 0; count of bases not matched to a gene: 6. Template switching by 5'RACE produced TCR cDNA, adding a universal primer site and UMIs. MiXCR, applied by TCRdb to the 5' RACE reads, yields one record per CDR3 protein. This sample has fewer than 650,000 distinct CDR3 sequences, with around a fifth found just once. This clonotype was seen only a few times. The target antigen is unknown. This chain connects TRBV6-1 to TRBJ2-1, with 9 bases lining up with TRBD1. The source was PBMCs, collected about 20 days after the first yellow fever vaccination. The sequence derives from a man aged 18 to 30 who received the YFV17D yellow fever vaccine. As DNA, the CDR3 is TGTGCCAGCAGAAAAGAGACAGGGGGCTCCTACAATGAGCAGTTCTTC. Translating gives CASRKETGGSYNEQFF.